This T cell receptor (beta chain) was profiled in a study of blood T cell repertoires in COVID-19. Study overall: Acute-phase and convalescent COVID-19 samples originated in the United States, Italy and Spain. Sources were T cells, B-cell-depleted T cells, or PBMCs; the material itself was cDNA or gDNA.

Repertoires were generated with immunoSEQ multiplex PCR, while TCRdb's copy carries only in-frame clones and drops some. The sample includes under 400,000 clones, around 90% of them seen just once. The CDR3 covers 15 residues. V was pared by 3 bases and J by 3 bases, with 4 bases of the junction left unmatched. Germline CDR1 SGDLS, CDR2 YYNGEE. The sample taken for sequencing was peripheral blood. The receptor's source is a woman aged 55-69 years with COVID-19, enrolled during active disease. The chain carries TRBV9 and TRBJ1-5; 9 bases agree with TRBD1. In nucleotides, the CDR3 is TGTGCCAGCAGCGCCGGGACAGGGAACAATCAGCCCCAGCATTTT. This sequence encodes CASSAGTGNNQPQHF.